This entry lists 11 T cell receptor beta chains sequenced from one sample in a study of control samples from healthy donors and cancer patients (TCRdb year 2020). The library was made by the immunoSEQ multiplex PCR assay. Sourced from immuneACCESS, this table was stored by TCRdb with only in-frame sequences that have V and J called. A share of the clones is absent; for the studies checked, an unresolved V gene accounts for under half, and the remainder has no known explanation. The sample profile shows about 160,000 clones; approximately 90% of them were found once. About 0.64% of the sample comes from the top ten. Material for sequencing was blood. The receptors here all came from a woman aged 25 to 45 in good health.

This clone was counted between two and nine times. The chain joins TRBV7-9 to TRBJ2-7; TRBD2 matches 12 bases. J lost 6 bases, V lost 7 bases, and 7 bases had no gene match. CDR3 size: 14 residues. The germline gives CDR1 SEHNR, CDR2 FQNEAQ (reference sequence). The CDR3 DNA reads as TGTGCCAGCACCCAGGAACTAGCGGGAGGCGAGCAGTACTTC. It encodes CASTQELAGGEQYF.

This chain links TRBV7-2 with TRBJ2-7, with D perhaps matching TRBD1 or TRBD2 (6 bases each). Trimming took 1 base from V and 3 from J, leaving 13 bases between them. The CDR3 runs 15 residues. CDR1 and CDR2 from the germline V gene are SGHTA and FQGNSA. The CDR3 sequence is CASSLVGGKDYEQYF. CDR3 nucleotides: TGTGCCAGCAGCTTAGTAGGGGGGAAGGACTACGAGCAGTACTTC.

The J gene is TRBJ2-1, the V gene TRBV5-4, with 10 positions matching TRBD2. Germline trimming cut 1 base from V and 7 bases from J; bases unmatched to any gene: 5. Germline V CDR1 and CDR2: SGHNT, YYREEE (reference sequence). There are 15 residues in the CDR3. CDR3 region: CASSLRLAGGNEQFF. CDR3 in DNA: TGTGCCAGCAGCTTGCGGTTAGCGGGAGGTAATGAGCAGTTCTTC.

CDR3 loop: CASSSRDSNEQYF. In DNA, the CDR3 is TGTGCCAGCAGTTCCCGGGACAGCAACGAGCAGTACTTC. The V call is TRBV6-5, the J call TRBJ2-7, with 7 bases identical to TRBD1. CDR1 is MNHEY and CDR2 is SVGAGI in the germline V gene. V was clipped by 4 bases and J by 5 bases; unmatched bases: 5. This CDR3 has 13 residues.

The rearrangement uses TRBV7-3 and TRBJ1-2, with D possibly being TRBD1 (6 bases). The CDR3 length is 14 residues. Trimming stripped 2 bases from V and 6 bases from J, with 13 bases between. The V gene's germline CDR1 is SGHTA and CDR2 FQGTGA. This CDR3 is CASSLSGGQDGYTF. CDR3 DNA: TGTGCCAGCAGCTTATCGGGGGGCCAAGATGGCTACACCTTC. The whole variable domain, remainder taken from reference TRBV7-3 and TRBJ1-2, is GAGVSQTPSNKVTEKGKYVELRCDPISGHTALYWYRQSLGQGPEFLIYFQGTGAADDSGLPNDRFFAVRPEGSVSTLKIQRTERGDSAVYLCASSLSGGQDGYTFGSGTRLTVV.

The chain couples TRBV7-3 to TRBJ2-7; tentative D call: TRBD1 (7 bases). Trimming took 5 bases from V and 0 from J, leaving 11 bases between them. From germline, CDR1 is SGHTA and CDR2 FQGTGA. CDR3 length: 14 amino acids. The CDR3: CASSGGDSSYEQYF. CDR3 nucleotides: TGTGCCAGCAGCGGAGGGGACAGCTCCTACGAGCAGTACTTC.

This sequence joins TRBV20-1 and TRBJ1-1; D is unresolved. Germline V CDR1 and CDR2: DFQATT, SNEGSKA (reference sequence). The CDR3 extends over 10 amino acids. V gave up 6 bases and J gave up 7 bases, with 9 bases separating them. The CDR3 nucleotides read TGCAGTGCCCTGGGAGGTGAAGCTTTCTTT. Translated: CSALGGEAFF.

The chain employs TRBV5-4 and TRBJ2-1; D may be TRBD1 (5 bases). The germline V and J ends were trimmed by 0 bases and 7 bases, with 11 bases remaining between them. This CDR3 has 14 amino acids. CDR1 is SGHNT and CDR2 is YYREEE in the germline V gene (reference sequence). CDR3: CASSLEFRANEQFF. The DNA for the CDR3 is TGTGCCAGCAGCTTGGAATTCAGGGCAAATGAGCAGTTCTTC.

This rearrangement joins TRBV11-2 to TRBJ1-5; D may be TRBD1 (6 bases). V lost 6 bases to trimming and J lost 9 bases, with 15 bases between them. This CDR3 has 13 amino acids. Germline V gene sequence: CDR1 SGHAT, CDR2 FQNNGV. The CDR3 loop reads CASRGQGRGPQHF. The CDR3 nucleotides are TGTGCCAGCAGAGGGCAGGGGAGGGGGCCCCAGCATTTT.

The chain is built from TRBV27 and TRBJ1-3; tentatively, D is TRBD1 (6 bases). V lost 5 bases and J lost 3, with 17 bases in between. This CDR3 has 16 amino acids. The germline V gene has CDR1 MNHEY and CDR2 SMNVEV (reference sequence). CDR3 residues: CASSLRPGVGGNTIYF. The CDR3 DNA reads TGTGCCAGCAGTCTAAGACCAGGGGTTGGTGGAAACACCATATATTTT.

The CDR3 sequence: CASSHGTVNTEAFF. The CDR3 coding sequence is TGTGCCAGCAGCCACGGGACAGTGAACACTGAAGCTTTCTTT. The rearrangement uses TRBV6-5 and TRBJ1-1; 7 bases agree with TRBD1. With V trimmed by 6 bases and J by 0 bases, 4 bases remained unmatched. Germline V CDR1 and CDR2: MNHEY, SVGAGI. This CDR3 has 14 residues.